This is a list of T cell receptor beta chains from one sample in a study of T cell repertoires in cytomegalovirus infection. TCRdb passed the reads through MiXCR, listing each CDR3 protein once. The data show about 140,000 distinct CDR3 sequences, with about 6% seen just once and about a sixth held by the top ten. The sequenced material came from PBMCs. The receptors come from a human donor in good health (CMV status not recorded). Some clones in this sample may be carry-over from other donors' samples. CDR3s include the opening cysteine and the closing phenylalanine or tryptophan. D genes are given only for firm matches. Clone size is stated in some rows and not others, as once, few, many or a class when expanded.

V	size	D	J	CDR3	DNA
TRBV5-5	many	TRBD1	TRBJ1-2	CASSWTGGSYGYTF	TGTGCCAGCAGCTGGACAGGGGGAAGCTATGGCTACACCTTC
TRBV28	many	NA	TRBJ1-2	CASLTGRNYGYTF	TGTGCCAGCTTAACAGGGAGGAACTATGGCTACACCTTC
TRBV29-1	NA	TRBD1	TRBJ1-2	CSVEVIRDRDYGYTF	TGCAGCGTTGAAGTGATTAGGGACAGGGATTATGGCTACACCTTC
TRBV7-9	few	NA	TRBJ2-1	CASSLVQPNEQFF	TGTGCCAGCAGCTTAGTTCAACCCAATGAGCAGTTCTTC
TRBV7-2	many	TRBD2	TRBJ2-5	CASSSFGAGGWETQYF	TGTGCCAGCAGCTCCTTCGGCGCGGGGGGGTGGGAGACCCAGTACTTC
TRBV29-1	many	TRBD1	TRBJ2-1	CSVRDFSRGRYNEQFF	TGCAGCGTGCGTGATTTTTCGAGGGGGCGCTACAATGAGCAGTTCTTC
TRBV7-9	NA	NA	TRBJ1-1	CASSLDREAAFF	TGTGCCAGCAGCTTAGACAGGGAAGCAGCTTTCTTT
TRBV4-1	few	NA	TRBJ2-1	CASSQDKDSYNEQFF	TGCGCCAGCAGCCAAGATAAGGACTCCTACAATGAGCAGTTCTTC
TRBV7-2	many	TRBD2	TRBJ2-3	CASSFGLVYDTQYF	TGTGCCAGCAGCTTTGGACTAGTCTATGATACGCAGTATTTT
TRBV11-2	NA	NA	TRBJ2-7	CASSLGGGPVSYEQYF	TGTGCCAGCAGCTTAGGGGGGGGGCCGGTATCCTACGAGCAGTACTTC
TRBV5-1	many	NA	TRBJ2-7	CASSPRDMISYEQYF	TGCGCCAGCAGCCCCCGGGACATGATATCCTACGAGCAGTACTTC
TRBV9	NA	TRBD1	TRBJ1-3	CASSRSTGAAGNTIYF	TGTGCCAGCAGCAGAAGCACAGGGGCGGCTGGAAACACCATATATTTT
TRBV28	many	TRBD1	TRBJ1-4	CASSRGQGLVNEKLFF	TGTGCCAGCAGTCGTGGACAGGGACTAGTTAATGAAAAACTGTTTTTT
TRBV7-6	many	TRBD2	TRBJ2-1	CASSFPLTSGGESNEQFF	TGTGCCAGCAGCTTCCCTTTGACTAGCGGGGGGGAAAGCAATGAGCAGTTCTTC
TRBV7-2	many	TRBD2	TRBJ2-3	CASSPAVSTSGGRF	TGTGCCAGCAGCCCAGCGGTATCCACTAGCGGGGGGCGCTTT
TRBV4-1	many	NA	TRBJ2-7	CASSPFLAYEQYF	TGTGCCAGCAGCCCCTTCCTAGCGTACGAGCAGTACTTC
TRBV9	many	TRBD1	TRBJ2-5	CASSVDGTATQETQYF	TGTGCCAGCAGCGTAGACGGGACAGCTACGCAAGAGACCCAGTACTTC
TRBV7-9	many	NA	TRBJ1-1	CASSPAGIEAFF	TGTGCCAGCAGCCCTGCGGGGATTGAAGCTTTCTTT
TRBV2	NA	NA	TRBJ2-7	CASREGRDEQYF	TGTGCCAGCAGAGAGGGCAGGGACGAGCAGTACTTC
TRBV29-1	few	TRBD2	TRBJ2-3	CSSQGMLAGSTDTQYF	TGCAGCTCCCAGGGAATGCTAGCGGGATCCACAGATACGCAGTATTTT
TRBV27	few	NA	TRBJ2-5	CASSPLIQETQYF	TGTGCCAGCAGTCCGCTGATCCAAGAGACCCAGTACTTC
TRBV6-1	many	NA	TRBJ2-2	CASRTVLDTGELFF	TGTGCCAGCAGGACAGTCCTTGACACCGGGGAGCTGTTTTTT
TRBV12-5	many	NA	TRBJ1-5	CASGLVGFRSSNQPQHF	TGTGCTAGTGGTTTGGTAGGGTTCAGGTCGAGCAATCAGCCCCAGCATTTT
TRBV28	many	NA	TRBJ2-3	CASSFLRGGSPDTQYF	TGTGCCAGCAGTTTCTTGAGGGGGGGGAGTCCAGATACGCAGTATTTT
TRBV25-1	NA	NA	TRBJ1-2	CASSEWSGYTF	TGTGCCAGCAGTGAATGGAGTGGCTACACCTTC
TRBV7-3	NA	TRBD2	TRBJ2-1	CASSSSGGRVNEQFF	TGTGCCAGCAGCTCGTCGGGGGGGCGTGTCAATGAGCAGTTCTTC
TRBV18	few	NA	TRBJ1-5	CASSPEGDQPQHF	TGTGCCAGCTCACCAGAAGGAGATCAGCCCCAGCATTTT
TRBV7-2	many	TRBD2	TRBJ2-5	CASSSTGGVKETQYF	TGTGCCAGCAGCTCCACCGGGGGGGTGAAAGAGACCCAGTACTTC
TRBV7-2	many	NA	TRBJ1-6	CASSGARTANSPLHF	TGTGCCAGCAGCGGGGCCAGGACAGCAAATTCACCCCTCCACTTT
TRBV3-1	many	TRBD2	TRBJ2-4	CASSPGGGADENIQYF	TGTGCCAGCAGCCCGGGAGGAGGGGCCGACGAAAACATTCAGTACTTC
TRBV7-2	many	TRBD1	TRBJ1-2	CASSLSTGEDGYTF	TGTGCCAGCAGCTTAAGTACAGGGGAGGATGGCTACACCTTC
TRBV7-9	few	NA	TRBJ1-4	CASKAINEKLFF	TGTGCCAGCAAGGCGATTAATGAAAAACTGTTTTTT
TRBV28	many	NA	TRBJ2-2	CASSLRVGRGTGELFF	TGTGCCAGCAGTTTACGTGTGGGCAGGGGCACCGGGGAGCTGTTTTTT
TRBV6-2/TRBV6-3	few	NA	TRBJ2-5	CASSFEGGGETQYF	TGTGCCAGCAGTTTCGAAGGGGGGGGCGAGACCCAGTACTTC
TRBV24-1	NA	NA	TRBJ2-2	CATRGGRELFF	TGTGCCACCAGAGGGGGGCGGGAGCTGTTTTTT
TRBV15	NA	NA	TRBJ2-7	CATSRGEPSRPYEQYF	TGTGCCACCAGCAGAGGGGAACCATCGCGGCCCTACGAGCAGTACTTC
TRBV12-3/TRBV12-4	many	NA	TRBJ1-1	CASLPNRAVAEAFF	TGTGCCAGCCTACCGAACAGGGCGGTCGCTGAAGCTTTCTTT
TRBV24-1	many	NA	TRBJ2-5	CATSDWGMWETQYF	TGTGCCACCAGTGATTGGGGCATGTGGGAGACCCAGTACTTC
TRBV20-1	few	NA	TRBJ2-7	CSARTGQGGAYEQYF	TGCAGTGCTAGAACGGGACAAGGGGGAGCCTACGAGCAGTACTTC
TRBV25-1	few	NA	TRBJ1-2	CASSEYAGNYGYTF	TGTGCCAGCAGTGAATACGCAGGGAACTATGGCTACACCTTC
TRBV20-1	NA	TRBD1	TRBJ2-5	CSARSDRGGVVQETQYF	TGCAGTGCTAGAAGCGACAGGGGGGGTGTGGTCCAAGAGACCCAGTACTTC
TRBV10-2	many	NA	TRBJ2-5	CASSELDSPQYF	TGCGCCAGCAGTGAGTTGGATAGCCCCCAGTACTTC
TRBV15	NA	TRBD1	TRBJ1-4	CATSRGGQGNEKLFF	TGTGCCACCAGCAGAGGAGGACAGGGGAATGAAAAACTGTTTTTT
TRBV12-3/TRBV12-4	NA	TRBD1	TRBJ1-2	CASSPAYLGTEMGYTF	TGTGCCAGCAGTCCCGCATACCTAGGGACAGAGATGGGCTACACCTTC
TRBV4-1	few	NA	TRBJ1-5	CASSQVYRDNQPQHF	TGCGCCAGCAGCCAAGTATACAGGGACAATCAGCCCCAGCATTTT
TRBV2	NA	NA	TRBJ2-1	CASSTRYNEQFF	TGTGCCAGCAGCACGAGGTACAATGAGCAGTTCTTC
TRBV7-8	many	NA	TRBJ1-6	CASSPRGGSYNSPLHF	TGTGCCAGCAGCCCAAGGGGGGGGTCCTATAATTCACCCCTCCACTTT
TRBV20-1	NA	NA	TRBJ2-3	CSARVSGGSTDTQYF	TGCAGTGCTAGAGTAAGCGGTGGGAGCACAGATACGCAGTATTTT
TRBV7-2	many	TRBD2	TRBJ2-3	CASSPPGLLTDTQYF	TGTGCCAGCAGCCCCCCGGGACTACTCACAGATACGCAGTATTTT
TRBV7-9	few	NA	TRBJ2-5	CASSLSLLGVLRKETQYF	TGTGCCAGCAGCTTGTCCCTCCTCGGAGTATTGAGAAAAGAGACCCAGTACTTC
TRBV25-1	many	NA	TRBJ1-4	CASSDPDRFSEKLFF	TGTGCCAGCAGTGATCCCGACAGGTTTTCTGAAAAACTGTTTTTT
TRBV7-6	many	TRBD2	TRBJ2-5	CASSSRLAGGTYQETQYF	TGTGCCAGCAGCTCAAGACTAGCGGGGGGGACGTACCAAGAGACCCAGTACTTC
TRBV19	many	TRBD1	TRBJ1-1	CASRRQGVQSTEAFF	TGTGCCAGTAGGAGACAGGGGGTACAAAGCACTGAAGCTTTCTTT
TRBV5-1	few	TRBD1	TRBJ1-2	CASSLGQGATYGYTF	TGCGCCAGCAGCTTGGGTCAGGGGGCGACCTATGGCTACACCTTC
TRBV4-3	NA	TRBD2	TRBJ2-7	CASSQSGGYEQYF	TGCGCCAGCAGCCAGTCGGGGGGCTACGAGCAGTACTTC
TRBV29-1	few	NA	TRBJ2-3	CSVVSPRGGTQYF	TGCAGCGTTGTAAGCCCGAGAGGCGGTACGCAGTATTTT
TRBV28	many	NA	TRBJ1-2	CASSLGGVVYGYTF	TGTGCCAGCAGTTTAGGAGGGGTCGTCTATGGCTACACCTTC